This is a list of T cell receptor beta chains from one sample in a study of T cell changes during pregnancy in multiple sclerosis. TCRdb's table, derived via immunoSEQ multiplex PCR, lists solely in-frame clones and lacks some. Of roughly 56,000 clones in the sample, around 90% were seen once. Material: peripheral blood, obtained in the first trimester of pregnancy. Every receptor here comes from a female donor with multiple sclerosis, enrolled in a pregnancy study. The CDR3 runs from the conserved cysteine through the conserved F or W. Fields, in order: D gene, V gene, clone size, CDR3 length, J gene, CDR3 DNA, CDR3 protein. The D gene is left open where the match is weak. Size values are once, few and many counts, or a class for expanded clones, and some rows have none.

>.|TRBV5-8|once|15|TRBJ2-3
TGTGCCAGCAGCATGGGGTACATTAGCACAGATACGCAGTATTTT
CASSMGYISTDTQYF
>.|TRBV7-9|.|14|TRBJ2-2
TGTGCCAGCAGTTCGGACTGGGACACCGGGGAGCTGTTTTTT
CASSSDWDTGELFF
>TRBD1|TRBV4-1|.|15|TRBJ2-7
TGCGCCAGCAGCCATCCGGGACAGGGAACCTACGAGCAGTACTTC
CASSHPGQGTYEQYF
>.|TRBV4-1|medium-sized|16|TRBJ1-1
TGCGCCAGCAGCCAAGAATCCGACTTTCGAGGGGGAGAAGCTTTCTTT
CASSQESDFRGGEAFF
>TRBD2|TRBV5-4|.|19|TRBJ2-1
TGTGCCAGCAGCTTGAGTCTATTTGGTCCGGCGGGAGGTGGCGATGAGCAGTTCTTC
CASSLSLFGPAGGGDEQFF
>TRBD2|TRBV7-9|.|17|TRBJ2-7
TGTGCCAGCAGCCCGAGAGGCGTGGGAGGGCCCTTCAACGAGCAGTACTTC
CASSPRGVGGPFNEQYF
>TRBD2|TRBV9|.|16|TRBJ2-1
TGTGCCAGCAGCGTAGCTGGCGGGAGGAAGAACAATGAGCAGTTCTTC
CASSVAGGRKNNEQFF
>.|TRBV2|.|11|TRBJ2-7
TGTGCCAGCAGTAAGGGGGACGAGCAGTACTTC
CASSKGDEQYF
>TRBD1|TRBV11-3|.|14|TRBJ2-3
TGTGCCAGCAGCGTCGGGACAGGGTGGGGTACGCAGTATTTT
CASSVGTGWGTQYF
>.|TRBV5-1|.|15|TRBJ2-2
TGCGCCAGCACCTCAGGACAGCTGAACACCGGGGAGCTGTTTTTT
CASTSGQLNTGELFF
>.|TRBV7-2|.|16|TRBJ2-1
TGTGCCAGCAGCTCCCGTAAGTCAGCGGTCAACAATGAGCAGTTCTTC
CASSSRKSAVNNEQFF
>.|TRBV7-2|.|15|TRBJ2-4
TGTGCCAGCAGCCGTCCTAGCCCCGCCAAAAACATTCAGTACTTC
CASSRPSPAKNIQYF
>TRBD1|TRBV5-1|.|19|TRBJ2-2
TGCGCCAGCAGCTTGGAAGGGACAGAGATCGACCTGAACACCGGGGAGCTGTTTTTT
CASSLEGTEIDLNTGELFF
>.|TRBV6-1|.|12|TRBJ2-7
TGTGCCAGCAGTGGGGCAGGCTACGAGCAGTACTTC
CASSGAGYEQYF
>.|TRBV30|once|13|TRBJ2-3
TGTGCCTGGAGTGGGACTAGCACAGATACGCAGTATTTT
CAWSGTSTDTQYF
>TRBD2|TRBV5-1|.|15|TRBJ2-1
TGCGCCAGCAGCTTGGCGGCTAGCGGGAACCATGAGCAGTTCTTC
CASSLAASGNHEQFF
>.|TRBV5-4|.|13|TRBJ2-5
TGTGCCAGCAGCTTGGCCCCGGTGGAGACCCAGTACTTC
CASSLAPVETQYF
>TRBD2|TRBV4-3|.|16|TRBJ2-3
TGCGCCAGCAGCCACCAACTAGCGGGGAACACAGATACGCAGTATTTT
CASSHQLAGNTDTQYF
>.|TRBV4-2|.|16|TRBJ2-6
TGTGCCAGCAGCCCTGACAGTAGCTCTGGGGCCAACGTCCTGACTTTC
CASSPDSSSGANVLTF
>.|TRBV18|.|11|TRBJ2-7
TGTGCCAGCTCCCTAAGCTACGAGCAGTACTTC
CASSLSYEQYF
>.|TRBV4-1|.|16|TRBJ2-1
TGCGCCAGCAGCCAAGATCCGGGAAATTCCTACAATGAGCAGTTCTTC
CASSQDPGNSYNEQFF
>TRBD2|TRBV11-3|.|16|TRBJ2-7
TGTGCCAGCAGCCGCGGACTAGCGGGAGGGCTAGTAGAGCAGTACTTC
CASSRGLAGGLVEQYF